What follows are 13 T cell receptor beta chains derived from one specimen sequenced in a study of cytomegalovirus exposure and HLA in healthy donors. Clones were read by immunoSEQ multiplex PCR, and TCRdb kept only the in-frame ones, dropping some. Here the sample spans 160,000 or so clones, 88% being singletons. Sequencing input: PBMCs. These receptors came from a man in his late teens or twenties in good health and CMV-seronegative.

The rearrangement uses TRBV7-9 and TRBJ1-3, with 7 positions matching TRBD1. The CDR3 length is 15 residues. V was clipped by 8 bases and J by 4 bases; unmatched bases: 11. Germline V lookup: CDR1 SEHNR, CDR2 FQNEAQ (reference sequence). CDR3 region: CASEGGAFSGNTIYF. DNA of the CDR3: TGTGCCAGCGAAGGGGGCGCGTTTTCCGGAAACACCATATATTTT.

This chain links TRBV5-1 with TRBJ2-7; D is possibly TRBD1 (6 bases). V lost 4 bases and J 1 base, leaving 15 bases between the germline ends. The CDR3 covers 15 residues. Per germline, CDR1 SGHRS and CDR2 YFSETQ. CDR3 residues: CASSADRLPSYEQYF. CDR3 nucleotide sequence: TGCGCCAGCAGCGCAGACAGGCTCCCTTCCTACGAGCAGTACTTC.

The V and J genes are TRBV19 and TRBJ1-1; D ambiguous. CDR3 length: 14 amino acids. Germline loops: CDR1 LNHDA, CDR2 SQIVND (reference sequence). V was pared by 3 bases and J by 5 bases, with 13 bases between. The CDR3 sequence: CASSMRRERTEAFF. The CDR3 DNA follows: TGTGCCAGTAGTATGCGTAGGGAGAGGACTGAAGCTTTCTTT.

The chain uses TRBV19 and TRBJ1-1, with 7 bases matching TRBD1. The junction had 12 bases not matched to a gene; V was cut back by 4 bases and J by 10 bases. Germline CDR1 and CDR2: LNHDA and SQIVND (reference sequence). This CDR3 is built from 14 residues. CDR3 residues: CASSTSVGGSVAFF. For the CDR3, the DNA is TGTGCCAGTAGTACCTCGGTAGGGGGCTCGGTAGCTTTCTTT.

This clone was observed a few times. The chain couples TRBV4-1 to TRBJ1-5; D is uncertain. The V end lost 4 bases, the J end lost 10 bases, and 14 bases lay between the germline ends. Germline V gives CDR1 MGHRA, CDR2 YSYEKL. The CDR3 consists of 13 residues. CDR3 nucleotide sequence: TGCGCCAGCAGCCGCGGGCCCCTTGGACCCCAGCATTTT. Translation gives CASSRGPLGPQHF.

The CDR3 DNA reads as TGTGCCACCAGCAGAGCCCGGGACACCGGGGAGCTGTTTTTT. Translating gives CATSRARDTGELFF. The chain has TRBV15 and TRBJ2-2; D gene unclear. The V gene lost 1 base and the J gene lost 3 bases, with 6 bases spanning the gap. This CDR3 has 14 residues. Germline values: CDR1 LNHNV, CDR2 YYDKDF (reference sequence).

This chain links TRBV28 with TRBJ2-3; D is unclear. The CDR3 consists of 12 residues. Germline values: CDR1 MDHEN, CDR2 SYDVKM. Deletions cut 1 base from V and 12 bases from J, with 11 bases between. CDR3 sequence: CASSLFAQAQYF. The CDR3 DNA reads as TGTGCCAGCAGTTTATTCGCCCAGGCTCAGTATTTT.

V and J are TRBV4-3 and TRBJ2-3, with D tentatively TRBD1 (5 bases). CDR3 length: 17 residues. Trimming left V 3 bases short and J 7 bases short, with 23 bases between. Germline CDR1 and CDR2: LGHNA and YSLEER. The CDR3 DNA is TGCGCCAGCAGCCAGCAGGGCGGTAAGGGGCTGGGTAATACGCAGTATTTT. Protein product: CASSQQGGKGLGNTQYF.

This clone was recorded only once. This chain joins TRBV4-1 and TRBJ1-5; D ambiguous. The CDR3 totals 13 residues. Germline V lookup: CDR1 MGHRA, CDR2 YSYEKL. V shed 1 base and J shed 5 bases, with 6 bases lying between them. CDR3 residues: CASSQVLHQPQHF. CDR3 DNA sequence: TGCGCCAGCAGCCAAGTCCTACATCAGCCCCAGCATTTT.

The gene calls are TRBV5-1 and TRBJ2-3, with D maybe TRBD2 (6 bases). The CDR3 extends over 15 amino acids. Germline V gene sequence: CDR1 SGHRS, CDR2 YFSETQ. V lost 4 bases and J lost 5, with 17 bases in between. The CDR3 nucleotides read TGCGCCAGCAGCCTCCTAGGCGGGAAATTAGATACGCAGTATTTT. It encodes CASSLLGGKLDTQYF.

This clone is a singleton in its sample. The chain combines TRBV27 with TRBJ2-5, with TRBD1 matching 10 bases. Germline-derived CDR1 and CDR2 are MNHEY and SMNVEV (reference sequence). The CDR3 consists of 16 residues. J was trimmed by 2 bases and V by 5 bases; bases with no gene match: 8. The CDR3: CASSLAGTGEQETQYF. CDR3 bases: TGTGCCAGCAGTCTCGCCGGGACAGGGGAACAAGAGACCCAGTACTTC.

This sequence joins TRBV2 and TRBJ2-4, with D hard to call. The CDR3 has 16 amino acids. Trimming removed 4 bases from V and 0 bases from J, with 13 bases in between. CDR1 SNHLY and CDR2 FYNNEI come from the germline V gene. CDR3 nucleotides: TGTGCCAGCAGTGTTAGGTCCGGAGTAGCCAAAAACATTCAGTACTTC. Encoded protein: CASSVRSGVAKNIQYF.

Written as DNA, the CDR3 is TGTGCCAGCAGTGGCAGGGGTGAAGCTTTCTTT. Its translation: CASSGRGEAFF. The V and J genes are TRBV25-1 and TRBJ1-1; tentative D call: TRBD1 (6 bases). V was trimmed by 4 bases and J by 7 bases, leaving 7 bases between them. This CDR3 is 11 amino acids long. The germline V gene encodes CDR1 MGHDK and CDR2 SYGVNS.